This TCR beta chain was found in a study of T cells in Graves' hyperthyroidism and ophthalmopathy (dated by TCRdb to the late 2010s). Concerning the study at large: Peripheral blood was collected at initial diagnosis, before any treatment. To identify TCR V-J signatures that set the groups apart, the researchers used a discovery cohort of 90 to 100 patients, made up of 40 to 45 with Graves' ophthalmopathy and 57 with stable Graves' hyperthyroidism. Prospective prediction of ophthalmopathy was tested in an independent validation cohort consisting of about 20 hyperthyroidism patients and some 16 patients who later progressed to ophthalmopathy. The roughly 100 discovery patients were divided at random into training and test sets in a 7:3 ratio. In addition, the study compared T-cell repertoires in thyroid tissue and in blood from several Graves' hyperthyroidism patients. Once sampling was done, hyperthyroidism patients were given methimazole at a starting dose of 30 mg daily, whereas ophthalmopathy patients were given high-dose intravenous methylprednisolone. The paper describes TCR Vbeta CDR3 sequencing of about 140 peripheral blood samples, made up of 43 ophthalmopathy patients, approximately 76 hyperthyroidism patients and approximately 17 progressor patients. Overall study outcomes, separate from this receptor: In cross-validation, a model built on a 13 V-J signature told ophthalmopathy apart from stable hyperthyroidism with 87.88% sensitivity and around 83% specificity, and in testing the same model reached 80%/75%. Most expanded thyroid clonotypes (frequency above 0.001) were also found in blood, which suggests that blood repertoires may mirror thyroid immune responses. In validation, the model predicted progression to ophthalmopathy a median of approximately 6.6 months before onset, with over 55% sensitivity and 72.22% specificity. Sample size was not statistically predetermined, and investigators were not blinded to group allocation.

In this sample, this clonotype turned up many times. Its target antigen remains unknown. Base qualities are not at hand, and no much larger clone is one base apart. The hyperthyroidism patients were between 18 and 65 years old and newly diagnosed, with a disease duration of less than 2 months. Exclusion was applied to patients with uncontrolled infections, other autoimmune diseases, pregnancy or lactation. Diagnoses relied on clinical symptoms, serum thyroxine and TRAb, thyroid ultrasound and orbital computed tomography. For progressor patients, blood was drawn at the first diagnosis of hyperthyroidism, before any ophthalmopathy symptoms had appeared. PBMCs were isolated from approximately 10 ml of fresh peripheral blood by Ficoll-Paque density gradient centrifugation. Progressor patients were defined as those initially diagnosed with Graves' hyperthyroidism in whom ophthalmopathy developed during follow-up. Total RNA was extracted with Trizol reagent, and quality was checked on an Agilent 2100 Bioanalyzer.

TCR beta CDR3 regions were amplified from RNA transcripts. The first round of RT-PCR for the TCR CDR3 was performed with the HTBI primer set and the Qiagen OneStep RT-PCR kit. A second multiplex PCR round built the libraries, followed by size selection and purification. Libraries were sequenced paired-end with 100 bp reads on an Illumina HiSeq2000. Per the original workflow: SOAPnuke was used to process the raw data, throwing out any read that contained adapters or uncalled bases, had a mean Phred below 15, or lacked an exact constant-primer or identifier match. COPE v1.2.5 was used to merge high-quality paired reads, and clonotypes were defined as unique nucleotide sequences. Clonotypes were aligned to IMGT TRBV, TRBD and TRBJ reference segments using MiTCR v1.1. The analysis was restricted to V-J combinations with a frequency above 0.0001, which together covered around 99% of the repertoires. The TCS score was defined as F50 (clonal expansion) divided by E x V (chaos), with BLOSUM62-based TCRdist calculated between CDR3 peptides within each V-J. Welch's t-statistics and random forest reduced roughly 530 V-J features to roughly 13, which were used in a naive Bayes classifier (R e1071). TCRdb trimmed the raw reads at Q25, called clones with MiXCR and kept productive beta chains. Merged by CDR3 protein, the rows form single entries marked with the most common genes and DNA. TCRdb's processing, not the study's, gives the V and J calls here. The sample data list about 270,000 distinct CDR3 sequences, and approximately 14% of these were observed just once. Around 30% of the sample lies in the top ten.

The germline ends are 10 bases apart after V is trimmed by 1 base and J by 3 bases. The germline V gene encodes CDR1 DFQATT and CDR2 SNEGSKA (reference sequence). Measured from the cysteine to the phenylalanine, the CDR3 is 13 residues long. Left in the record is the CDR3 DNA by itself, 39 bases read in frame from the first base. The receptor's source is a woman aged 45-65 years with Graves' hyperthyroidism that later progressed to Graves' ophthalmopathy. In this chain, TRBV20-1 is recombined with TRBJ2-7; the D gene is perhaps TRBD1, on 6 matching bases. The specimen sequenced was blood. The nucleotide sequence is TGCAGTGCTAGAGCCCCAGGGGACTACGAGCAGTACTTC. Protein translation: CSARAPGDYEQYF.